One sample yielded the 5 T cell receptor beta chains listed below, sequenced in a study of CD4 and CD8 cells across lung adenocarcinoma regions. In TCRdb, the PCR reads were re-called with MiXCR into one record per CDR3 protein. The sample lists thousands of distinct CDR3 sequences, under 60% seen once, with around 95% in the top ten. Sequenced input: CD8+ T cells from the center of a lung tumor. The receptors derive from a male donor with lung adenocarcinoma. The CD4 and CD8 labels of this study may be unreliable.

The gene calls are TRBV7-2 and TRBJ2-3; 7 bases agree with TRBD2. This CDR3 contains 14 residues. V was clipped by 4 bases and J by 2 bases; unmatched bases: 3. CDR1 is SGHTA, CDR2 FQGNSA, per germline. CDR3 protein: CASSSSGATDTQYF. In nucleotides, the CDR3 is TGTGCCAGCAGCTCCAGCGGGGCCACAGATACGCAGTATTTT.

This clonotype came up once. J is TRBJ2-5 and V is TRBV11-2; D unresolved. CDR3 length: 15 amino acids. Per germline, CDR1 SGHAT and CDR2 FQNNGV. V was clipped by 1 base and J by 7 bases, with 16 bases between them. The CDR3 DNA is TGTGCCAGCAGCTTAGTACTCCAGAGAATGGCGACCCAGTACTTC. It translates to CASSLVLQRMATQYF.

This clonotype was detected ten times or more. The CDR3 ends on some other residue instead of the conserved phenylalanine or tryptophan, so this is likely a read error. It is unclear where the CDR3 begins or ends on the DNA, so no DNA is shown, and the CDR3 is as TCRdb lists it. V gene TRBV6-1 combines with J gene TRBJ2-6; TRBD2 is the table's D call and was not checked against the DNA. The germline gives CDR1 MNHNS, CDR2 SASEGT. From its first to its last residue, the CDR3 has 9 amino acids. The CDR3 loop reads CASWGPSPA.

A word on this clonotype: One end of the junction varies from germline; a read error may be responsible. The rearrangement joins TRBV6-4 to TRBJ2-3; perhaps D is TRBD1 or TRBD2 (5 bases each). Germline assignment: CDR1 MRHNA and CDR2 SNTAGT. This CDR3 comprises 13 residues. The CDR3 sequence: CASGLWVKDMQYF. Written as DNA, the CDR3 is TGTGCCTCGGGGCTGTGGGTCAAAGATATGCAGTATTTC.

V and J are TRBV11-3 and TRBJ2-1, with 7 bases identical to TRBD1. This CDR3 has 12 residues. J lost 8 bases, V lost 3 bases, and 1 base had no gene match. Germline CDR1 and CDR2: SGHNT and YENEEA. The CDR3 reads CASSFGQDEQFF. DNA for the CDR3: TGTGCCAGCAGCTTCGGACAGGATGAGCAGTTCTTC. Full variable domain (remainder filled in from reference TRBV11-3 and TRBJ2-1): EAGVVQSPRYKIIEKKQPVAFWCNPISGHNTLYWYLQNLGQGPELLIRYENEEAVDDSQLPKDRFSAERLKGVDSTLKIQPAELGDSAVYLCASSFGQDEQFFGPGTRLTVL.